The entry below describes one T cell receptor (beta chain). The antigen is undetermined. The data belong to a study of T cells in Graves' hyperthyroidism and ophthalmopathy. Whole-study findings and limits: By a 13 V-J model, ophthalmopathy was set apart from stable hyperthyroidism.

Germline V gives CDR1 LNHDA, CDR2 SQIVND (reference sequence). This CDR3 is built from 18 residues. Trimming took off 3 bases at V and 1 base at J, with 18 bases between the two ends. For Graves' hyperthyroidism to be stable, ophthalmopathy could not progress within 18 months. The hyperthyroidism was newly diagnosed and had lasted under 2 months; the patients were aged 18 to 65. Lactation, pregnancy, other autoimmune disease or uncontrolled infection led to exclusion of patients. Researchers took RNA transcripts and amplified the TCR beta CDR3 regions from them. RT-PCR in the first round (using the HTBI primer set) targeted the TCR CDR3. TCRdb passed the multiplex PCR reads through MiXCR, listing each CDR3 protein once. The sample records hundreds of thousands of distinct CDR3 sequences, over 35% being singletons.

Material: blood. The TCR sequence derives from a young man with Graves' hyperthyroidism. The genes are TRBV19 and TRBJ2-2; no firm D call. The CDR3 sequence is CASSIASGRVWNTGELFF. DNA for the CDR3: TGTGCCAGTAGTATCGCGTCGGGCCGCGTCTGGAACACCGGGGAGCTGTTTTTT.